This entry lists 17 T cell receptor beta chains sequenced from one sample in a study of blood T cell repertoires in COVID-19. Here immunoSEQ multiplex PCR was the method, and the copy in TCRdb shows in-frame clones only, minus some. The sample lists about 440,000 clones; 70% to 90% were seen once. Material: PBMCs or T cells enriched from blood (not recorded which). These receptors all stem from a woman in her late teens or twenties with acute COVID-19.

V gene TRBV11-3 combines with J gene TRBJ2-3; possibly TRBD2 for D (5 bases). The length of the CDR3 is 14 residues. Trimming removed 0 bases at V and 4 bases at J, with 8 bases between. Germline loops: CDR1 SGHNT, CDR2 YENEEA. The CDR3 sequence is CASSLESRADTQYF. The CDR3 DNA sequence: TGTGCCAGCAGCTTAGAGTCGAGGGCAGATACGCAGTATTTT.

The gene calls are TRBV19 and TRBJ2-2, with D perhaps matching TRBD2 (7 bases). The CDR3 covers 17 residues. The germline CDR1 and CDR2 sequences are LNHDA and SQIVND (reference sequence). Trimming cost V 10 bases and J 7 bases, with 28 bases left between them. This chain's CDR3 is CATKFDPVGAGDGELFF. The DNA of the CDR3 is TGTGCCACCAAATTTGATCCCGTGGGGGCGGGGGACGGGGAGCTGTTTTTT.

This clone was counted ten times or more. The DNA for the CDR3 is TGTGCCACCAGCAGAGATTTGGGACTTCCAGAGACCCAGTACTTC. It is translated as CATSRDLGLPETQYF. The chain combines TRBV15 with TRBJ2-5; a possible D gene is TRBD2 (6 bases). V gave up 0 bases and J gave up 4 bases, with 12 bases separating them. The CDR3 consists of 15 residues. CDR1 and CDR2 from the germline V gene are LNHNV and YYDKDF (reference sequence).

The rearrangement links TRBV3-1 (or the pseudogene TRBV3-2) to TRBJ2-5; D perhaps matches TRBD1 (8 bases). V lost 5 bases and J lost 4, with 14 bases in between. The CDR3 is 14 residues long. Germline loops: CDR1 LGHDT, CDR2 YNNKEL (reference sequence). The CDR3 sequence is CASSFTGGGETQYF. The CDR3 nucleotides are TGTGCCAGCAGCTTTACAGGGGGGGGAGAGACCCAGTACTTC.

The chain joins TRBV29-1 to TRBJ2-1; 8 bases are shared with TRBD2. This CDR3 region has 13 residues. Trimming removed 3 bases from V and 4 bases from J; junction bases left unmatched: 2. The germline CDR1 and CDR2 sequences are SQVTM and ANQGSEA. This CDR3 reads CSVDASGYNEQFF. The CDR3 region has the DNA TGCAGCGTTGATGCTAGCGGGTACAATGAGCAGTTCTTC.

This chain joins TRBV7-2 and TRBJ2-7; D unclear. This CDR3 is built from 13 residues. Trimming shortened V by 0 bases and J by 5 bases, and 8 bases separated the two germline ends. Germline CDR1 and CDR2: SGHTA and FQGNSA. The DNA of the CDR3 is TGTGCCAGCAGCTTAGCTTTGGGCAACGAGCAGTACTTC. Translation: CASSLALGNEQYF.

The V call is TRBV10-2, the J call TRBJ2-6, with a possible D match to TRBD2 (5 bases). This CDR3 comprises 16 residues. Looked up from germline, CDR1 is WSHSY and CDR2 is SAAADI. V shed 6 bases and J shed 2 bases, with 14 bases lying between them. The CDR3 DNA reads TGCGCCAGCAGCGGGGTAGGGAATCCTGGGGCCAACGTCCTGACTTTC. This codes for CASSGVGNPGANVLTF.

The chain has TRBV2 and TRBJ2-7; D may be TRBD1 (5 bases). The CDR3 consists of 12 residues. CDR1 and CDR2 from the germline V gene are SNHLY and FYNNEI. V was trimmed by 11 bases and J by 0 bases, leaving 11 bases between them. The CDR3 sequence is CAGSTDSYEQYF. CDR3 bases: TGTGCCGGCTCGACAGACTCCTACGAGCAGTACTTC.

The CDR3 DNA reads TGTGCCAGCAGCCAGAGACAGGGGGGGTCTGGAAACACCATATATTTT. This encodes CASSQRQGGSGNTIYF. This chain connects TRBV5-4 to TRBJ1-3, with 9 bases matching TRBD1. J was trimmed by 1 base and V by 4 bases; bases with no gene match: 6. CDR1 is SGHNT and CDR2 is YYREEE in the germline V gene (reference sequence). This CDR3 comprises 16 residues.

The V call is TRBV7-9, the J call TRBJ2-2, with 10 bases that match TRBD1. Losses at the gene ends were 4 bases for V and 4 bases for J; bases not matched to a gene: 6. Germline loops: CDR1 SEHNR, CDR2 FQNEAQ (reference sequence). CDR3 size: 16 residues. The CDR3 DNA reads TGTGCCAGCAGCTCCGGGGACAGGGGACTCACCGGGGAGCTGTTTTTT. Translation: CASSSGDRGLTGELFF.

This clone was seen only once. V usage is TRBV6-2 or TRBV6-3 and J usage is TRBJ1-5, with D tentatively TRBD1 (5 bases). CDR1 is MNHEY and CDR2 is SVGEGT in the germline V gene. V shed 6 bases and J shed 6 bases, with 9 bases lying between them. The CDR3 runs to 12 residues. The CDR3 reads CASSPTAQPQHF. The CDR3 nucleotides are TGTGCCAGCAGCCCGACAGCTCAGCCCCAGCATTTT.

The V call is TRBV5-1, the J call TRBJ1-1; no clear D. Deletions cut 4 bases from V and 11 bases from J, with 12 bases between. The CDR3 is 11 amino acids. Germline V gives CDR1 SGHRS, CDR2 YFSETQ. The CDR3 DNA is TGCGCCAGCAGCCGGGGAGGCGAGGCTTTCTTT. Encoded protein: CASSRGGEAFF.

The V call is TRBV25-1, the J call TRBJ2-2, with a possible D match to TRBD1 (6 bases). V was trimmed by 9 bases and J by 6 bases, leaving 14 bases between them. This CDR3 region has 13 residues. Germline lookup yields CDR1 MGHDK and CDR2 SYGVNS. Here the CDR3 reads CARAERGSGELFF. In DNA form, the CDR3 reads TGTGCCAGAGCAGAGAGGGGGTCCGGGGAGCTGTTTTTT.

V usage is TRBV7-2 and J usage is TRBJ2-7; D may be TRBD1 (6 bases). Trimming left V 3 bases short and J 2 bases short, with 8 bases between. Germline V CDR1 and CDR2: SGHTA, FQGNSA. This CDR3 has 13 amino acids. This CDR3 is CASSFDRTYEQYF. As DNA, the CDR3 is TGTGCCAGCAGCTTCGACAGGACCTACGAGCAGTACTTC.

This chain connects TRBV12-5 to TRBJ2-5, with TRBD1 matching 11 bases. The germline V gene encodes CDR1 LGHNT and CDR2 FRNRAP. The CDR3 sequence is 14 residues long. After removal of 7 bases from V and 6 bases from J, the junction contained 7 bases not matched to a gene. The CDR3 coding sequence is TGTGCTAGTGCTCAGGGGACAGGGGGTCAGACCCAGTACTTC. It encodes CASAQGTGGQTQYF.

CDR3 nucleotide sequence: TGTGCCAGCAGCTTAATGGGGCAGGGAAGGGTGAACACTGAAGCTTTCTTT. Amino acid sequence: CASSLMGQGRVNTEAFF. The chain has TRBV7-6 and TRBJ1-1, with TRBD1 as a possible D gene (5 bases). V was cut by 2 bases and J by 0 bases, with 16 bases left in between. The CDR3 has 17 amino acids. Per the germline V gene, CDR1 is SGHVS and CDR2 is FNYEAQ.

V gene TRBV5-6 combines with J gene TRBJ2-2, with D possibly being TRBD2 (7 bases). Germline CDR1 is SGHDT and CDR2 is YYEEEE. Trimming took off 4 bases at V and 4 bases at J, with 17 bases between the two ends. The length of the CDR3 is 16 residues. In DNA, the CDR3 is TGTGCCAGCAGCCAAAATCCGGGGGGCAGCACCGGGGAGCTGTTTTTT. It is translated as CASSQNPGGSTGELFF. The variable domain in full, with the rest retrieved from reference TRBV5-6 and TRBJ2-2, is DAGVTQSPTHLIKTRGQQVTLRCSPKSGHDTVSWYQQALGQGPQFIFQYYEEEERQRGNFPDRFSGHQFPNYSSELNVNALLLGDSALYLCASSQNPGGSTGELFFGEGSRLTVL.